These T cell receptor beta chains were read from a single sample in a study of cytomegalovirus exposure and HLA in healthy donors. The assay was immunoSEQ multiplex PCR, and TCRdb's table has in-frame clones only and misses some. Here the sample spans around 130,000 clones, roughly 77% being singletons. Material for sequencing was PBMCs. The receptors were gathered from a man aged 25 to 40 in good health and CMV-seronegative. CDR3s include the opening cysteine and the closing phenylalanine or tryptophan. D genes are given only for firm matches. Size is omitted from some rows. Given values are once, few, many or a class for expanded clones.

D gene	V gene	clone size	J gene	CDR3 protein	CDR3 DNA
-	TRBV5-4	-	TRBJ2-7	CASSLGANYEQYF	TGTGCCAGCAGCTTGGGCGCCAACTACGAGCAGTACTTC
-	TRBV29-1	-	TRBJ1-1	CSVKTGRNTEAFF	TGCAGCGTGAAGACAGGACGGAACACTGAAGCTTTCTTT
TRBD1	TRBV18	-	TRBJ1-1	CASSPGQGIGGTEAFF	TGTGCCAGCTCACCCGGACAGGGTATTGGAGGCACTGAAGCTTTCTTT
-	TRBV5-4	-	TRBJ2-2	CASSLGVTNTGELFF	TGTGCCAGCAGCTTAGGAGTGACGAACACCGGGGAGCTGTTTTTT
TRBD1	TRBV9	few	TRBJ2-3	CASSPRTGTSTDTQYF	TGTGCCAGCAGCCCCCGGACAGGGACTAGCACAGATACGCAGTATTTT
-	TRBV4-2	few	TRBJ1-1	CASSPHLGGEAFF	TGTGCCAGCAGCCCTCATCTGGGGGGTGAAGCTTTCTTT
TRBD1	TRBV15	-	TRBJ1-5	CATSRVRGQEGQPQHF	TGTGCCACCAGCAGAGTCAGGGGGCAGGAAGGTCAGCCCCAGCATTTT
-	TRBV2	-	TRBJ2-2	CASSTDRYTGELFF	TGTGCCAGCAGTACAGACAGGTACACCGGGGAGCTGTTTTTT
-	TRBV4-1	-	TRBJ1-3	CASSADSSGNTIYF	TGCGCCAGCAGCGCGGACAGCTCTGGAAACACCATATATTTT
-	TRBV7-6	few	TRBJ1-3	CASSPGNSGNTIYF	TGTGCCAGCAGCCCGGGTAACTCTGGAAACACCATATATTTT
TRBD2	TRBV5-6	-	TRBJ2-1	CASSLTLAGYNEQFF	TGTGCCAGCAGCTTGACGCTAGCGGGTTACAATGAGCAGTTCTTC
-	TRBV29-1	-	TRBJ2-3	CSVEGTSDTQYF	TGCAGCGTCGAAGGGACTTCAGATACGCAGTATTTT
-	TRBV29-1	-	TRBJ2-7	CSVVLASSYEQYF	TGCAGCGTTGTCCTAGCAAGCTCCTACGAGCAGTACTTC
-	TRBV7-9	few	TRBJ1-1	CASSLGLGGQDTEAFF	TGTGCCAGCAGCTTAGGGTTGGGTGGACAAGACACTGAAGCTTTCTTT
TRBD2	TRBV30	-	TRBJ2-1	CASEVGGAYNEQFF	TGTGCCTCCGAAGTGGGAGGGGCTTACAATGAGCAGTTCTTC
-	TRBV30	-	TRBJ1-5	CAWSLGPGGQPQHF	TGTGCCTGGAGTCTCGGACCCGGAGGGCAGCCCCAGCATTTT
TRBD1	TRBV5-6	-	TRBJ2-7	CASSIRDRAYEQYF	TGTGCCAGCAGCATCCGGGACAGGGCCTACGAGCAGTACTTC
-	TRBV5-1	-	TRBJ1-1	CASSLSSGLFEAFF	TGCGCCAGCAGCTTGTCTTCAGGGCTATTTGAAGCTTTCTTT
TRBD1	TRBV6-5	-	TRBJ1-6	CASSYHLTGGRSPLHF	TGTGCCAGCAGTTACCACCTGACAGGGGGAAGGTCACCCCTCCACTTT